One and the same sample provided the 29 T cell receptor beta chains below, sequenced in a study of CD8 T cells in ankylosing spondylitis. TCRdb used MiXCR to reprocess the 5' RACE reads, holding one entry per CDR3 protein. The top ten clones hold roughly 23% of a sample with about 220,000 distinct CDR3 sequences, 8% to 11% of them seen once. Source material: blood, either unsorted or a sorted T cell fraction (not recorded which). The receptors shown here come from a male donor with ankylosing spondylitis or in good health (not recorded which).

This chain uses TRBV20-1 with TRBJ2-3, with D perhaps TRBD1 (6 bases). The CDR3 has 14 amino acids. Trimming pared 6 bases from V and 6 bases from J, leaving 19 bases between. The V gene's germline CDR1 is DFQATT and CDR2 SNEGSKA (reference sequence). CDR3 bases: TGCAGTGCGTCATCACAGCCCAGGGGTGATACGCAGTATTTT. Amino acids: CSASSQPRGDTQYF.

This clonotype came up many times. V gene TRBV2 combines with J gene TRBJ2-7; tentatively, D is TRBD1 (5 bases). This CDR3 comprises 15 residues. The V gene lost 2 bases and the J gene lost 2 bases, with 13 bases spanning the gap. CDR1 is SNHLY, CDR2 FYNNEI, per germline. The CDR3 protein is CASSEMAGITYEQYF. In DNA form, the CDR3 reads TGTGCCAGCAGTGAAATGGCAGGGATTACCTACGAGCAGTACTTC.

The chain uses TRBV5-1 and TRBJ2-3, with D perhaps being TRBD1 or TRBD2 (5 bases each). This CDR3 has 15 amino acids. Trimming left V 3 bases short and J 6 bases short, with 17 bases between. Germline CDR1 is SGHRS and CDR2 is YFSETQ. The CDR3 DNA reads as TGCGCCAGCAGCTCCGGGACGCCCAAGGGGGATACGCAGTATTTT. Protein sequence: CASSSGTPKGDTQYF. Filled out from reference TRBV5-1 and TRBJ2-3, the complete variable domain reads KAGVTQTPRYLIKTRGQQVTLSCSPISGHRSVSWYQQTPGQGLQFLFEYFSETQRNKGNFPGRFSGRQFSNSRSEMNVSTLELGDSALYLCASSSGTPKGDTQYFGPGTRLTVL.

This clonotype was seen ten or more times. The chain joins TRBV12-3 or TRBV12-4 to TRBJ1-2; 12 positions match TRBD1. This CDR3 contains 14 residues. The J segment lost 8 bases and the V segment lost 3 bases, leaving 4 bases of the junction unmatched. The CDR3 sequence: CASSLGQGAKGYTF. The CDR3 coding sequence is TGTGCCAGCAGTTTGGGACAGGGGGCTAAAGGCTACACCTTC.

This clonotype has more than one count but fewer than ten. The chain combines TRBV10-3 with TRBJ2-3; 12 positions agree with TRBD2. Unmatched junction bases numbered 9, after V lost 11 bases and J lost 0 bases. The CDR3 consists of 16 residues. Germline assignment: CDR1 ENHRY and CDR2 SYGVKD. CDR3 bases: TGTGCCGTCACTAGCGGGGGGACTCCTAGCACAGATACGCAGTATTTT. As protein: CAVTSGGTPSTDTQYF.

This clonotype has at least ten counts. This chain links TRBV24-1 with TRBJ2-4; D possibly corresponds to TRBD2 (5 bases). The CDR3 consists of 14 residues. Trimming removed 1 base at V and 8 bases at J, with 11 bases between. Germline CDR1 KGHDR, CDR2 SFDVKD. CDR3 DNA sequence: TGTGCCACCAGTGATTTCGGGGAAGAGGACATTCAGTACTTC. This translates into CATSDFGEEDIQYF.

The chain carries TRBV24-1 and TRBJ2-1; 7 bases map to TRBD1. V lost 3 bases to trimming and J lost 0 bases; unmatched junction nucleotides: 4. Germline V lookup: CDR1 KGHDR, CDR2 SFDVKD. The CDR3 has 16 residues. The CDR3 DNA reads TGTGCCACCAGTGATCGACAGGGATCCTCCTACAATGAGCAGTTCTTC. Its translation is CATSDRQGSSYNEQFF.

V gene TRBV12-3 or TRBV12-4 combines with J gene TRBJ1-5; the D gene is possibly TRBD1 (5 bases). The CDR3 loop spans 18 amino acids. The V and J ends lost 1 base and 1 base respectively, with 17 bases between them. The CDR3 region has the DNA TGTGCCAGCAGTTTAGGGTCTGCCGGGTGGGGGAGCAATCAGCCCCAGCATTTT. Protein: CASSLGSAGWGSNQPQHF.

The CDR3 DNA sequence: TGTGCCAGCAGCAGCGCGTCAGGGACCTCGAACACCGGGGAGCTGTTTTTT. As protein: CASSSASGTSNTGELFF. This rearrangement joins TRBV9 to TRBJ2-2; TRBD1 or TRBD2 may be the D gene (5 bases each). V was cut by 4 bases and J by 0 bases, with 16 bases left in between. Per the germline V gene, CDR1 is SGDLS and CDR2 is YYNGEE. The CDR3 length is 17 residues.

This clonotype occurred many times. This chain's CDR3 is CASSYYPTGGIVADTQYF. In DNA form, the CDR3 reads TGTGCCAGCAGCTACTACCCCACGGGGGGTATAGTGGCAGATACGCAGTATTTT. This rearrangement joins TRBV7-8 to TRBJ2-3; 7 bases line up with TRBD2. J was trimmed by 4 bases and V by 4 bases; bases with no gene match: 17. The CDR3 has 18 residues. Germline CDR1 and CDR2: SGHVS and FQNEAQ.

This clonotype was recorded at least ten times. The V call is TRBV11-2, the J call TRBJ1-4; tentative D call: TRBD1 (6 bases). Germline-derived CDR1 and CDR2 are SGHAT and FQNNGV. The CDR3 sequence is 16 residues long. V was pared by 1 base and J by 3 bases, with 12 bases between. CDR3 amino acids: CASSLGLGAANEKLFF. The CDR3, as DNA: TGTGCCAGCAGCTTAGGTCTGGGGGCAGCTAATGAAAAACTGTTTTTT.

In this sample, this clonotype turned up many times. The chain has TRBV12-3 or TRBV12-4 and TRBJ1-1; TRBD1 might be the D (5 bases). The CDR3 totals 15 residues. Deletions cut 2 bases from V and 4 bases from J, with 14 bases between. Written as DNA, the CDR3 is TGTGCCAGCAGTTTAAGCGGTGGGGGAAGCACTGAAGCTTTCTTT. Translation: CASSLSGGGSTEAFF.

A few counts support this clonotype. This sequence joins TRBV12-3 or TRBV12-4 and TRBJ1-2, with TRBD1 matching 9 bases. The J segment lost 8 bases and the V segment lost 5 bases, leaving 3 bases of the junction unmatched. This CDR3 has 12 amino acids. The CDR3 region is CASSLGQGGYTF. The CDR3 coding sequence is TGTGCCAGCAGTCTGGGACAGGGAGGCTACACCTTC.

The chain recombines TRBV2 with TRBJ2-2; D may be TRBD1 (5 bases). This CDR3 is 14 amino acids long. The V end lost 5 bases, the J end lost 3 bases, and 10 bases lay between the germline ends. Per the germline V gene, CDR1 is SNHLY and CDR2 is FYNNEI. The CDR3 is CASSRDSDTGELFF. DNA of the CDR3: TGTGCCAGCAGTCGCGACAGCGACACCGGGGAGCTGTTTTTT.

V and J are TRBV5-1 and TRBJ2-5; TRBD1 aligns across 9 bases. The trim removed 5 bases at V and 1 base at J, leaving 18 bases unmatched. Germline CDR1 SGHRS, CDR2 YFSETQ. The CDR3 has 19 residues. The CDR3 sequence: CASRRQPIGTGSLQETQYF. In DNA form, the CDR3 reads TGCGCCAGCAGACGTCAGCCGATCGGGACAGGGTCCCTCCAAGAGACCCAGTACTTC.

This clonotype was found many times. This chain uses TRBV21-1 with TRBJ2-1; the listed D gene, TRBD2, was not tested against the DNA. TRBV21-1 is shown as a pseudogene. The CDR3 spans 20 residues. The CDR3 here is CASSKAQIAGGQPGYNEQFF. The CDR3 DNA reads as TGTGCCAGCAGCAAAGCGCAAATAGCGGGGGGGCAACCGGGCTACAATGAGCAGTTCTTC.

Concerning this clonotype: This sequence may be a read error, since a much larger clone differs from it by one base. V and J are TRBV14 and TRBJ2-3; D may be TRBD1 or TRBD2 (5 bases each). CDR1 and CDR2 (germline): SGHDN, FVKESK. This CDR3 contains 12 residues. The germline V and J ends were trimmed by 2 bases and 13 bases, with 13 bases remaining between them. The CDR3 protein is CASSQMGVGKYF. CDR3 coding DNA: TGTGCCAGCAGCCAAATGGGGGTCGGGAAGTATTTT.

The gene calls are TRBV11-1 and TRBJ2-3; D might be TRBD2 (7 bases). V lost 5 bases and J lost 6, with 21 bases in between. There are 16 residues in the CDR3. The germline CDR1 and CDR2 sequences are SGHAT and FQDESV (reference sequence). This CDR3 reads CASSSRPAGARDTQYF. The CDR3 DNA reads as TGTGCCAGCAGCAGTCGACCTGCGGGGGCGCGCGATACGCAGTATTTT.

The J gene is TRBJ1-2, the V gene TRBV3-1, with D tentatively TRBD1 (6 bases). The CDR3 loop spans 12 amino acids. V was pared by 2 bases and J by 8 bases, with 9 bases between. Germline V gene data show CDR1 as LGHDT and CDR2 as YNNKEL (reference sequence). In DNA form, the CDR3 reads TGTGCCAGCAGCCAACCCCAGGGGGGCTACACCTTC. It specifies CASSQPQGGYTF.

Remarks on this clonotype: A much bigger clone sits one base away, suggesting this may be a read error. The CDR3, as DNA: TGCTGTGCTAGCCGGGACGTTTTAAGCACAGATACGCAGTATTTT. This translates into CCASRDVLSTDTQYF. This rearrangement joins TRBV20-1 to TRBJ2-3; D may correspond to TRBD1 or TRBD2 (5 bases each). The V gene's germline CDR1 is DFQATT and CDR2 SNEGSKA (reference sequence). The CDR3 is 15 amino acids.

This clonotype was found a few times. The chain combines TRBV5-1 with TRBJ2-3, with a weak D call TRBD2 (6 bases). This CDR3 region has 15 residues. Germline loops: CDR1 SGHRS, CDR2 YFSETQ. Trimming shortened V by 4 bases and J by 5 bases, and 17 bases separated the two germline ends. CDR3 in amino acids: CASSLYGGPVDTQYF. CDR3 sequence (DNA): TGCGCCAGCAGCCTATACGGGGGTCCCGTAGATACGCAGTATTTT.

This clonotype was seen ten or more times. This sequence joins TRBV24-1 and TRBJ2-2; 7 nucleotides match TRBD1. The germline gives CDR1 KGHDR, CDR2 SFDVKD. The CDR3 contains 15 residues. The V and J ends lost 3 bases and 6 bases, in that order; junction bases with no gene match: 6. The DNA of the CDR3 is TGTGCCACCAGTGATCCGACAGGGCGCGCCGGGGAGCTGTTTTTT. Translating it yields CATSDPTGRAGELFF.

This clonotype was detected a few times. V and J are TRBV19 and TRBJ1-2; unclear D gene. Trimming removed 2 bases at V and 8 bases at J, with 9 bases between. The CDR3 spans 12 residues. CDR1 and CDR2 from the germline V gene are LNHDA and SQIVND (reference sequence). In DNA form, the CDR3 reads TGTGCCAGTAGTATAAATGGTTTGGGCTACACCTTC. It encodes CASSINGLGYTF.

This clonotype was detected ten times or more. J is TRBJ2-1 and V is TRBV20-1; 7 nucleotides align to TRBD1. The trim removed 1 base at V and 0 bases at J, leaving 6 bases unmatched. CDR3 length: 16 residues. Germline CDR1 DFQATT, CDR2 SNEGSKA (reference sequence). The CDR3 DNA is TGCAGTGCTAGAGTGACAGGGTATAGCTCCTACAATGAGCAGTTCTTC. Translation: CSARVTGYSSYNEQFF.

This clonotype occurred many times. The V gene is TRBV20-1, the J gene TRBJ1-2, with D maybe TRBD1 (5 bases). This CDR3 has 13 residues. Germline lookup yields CDR1 DFQATT and CDR2 SNEGSKA (reference sequence). V lost 4 bases and J 9 bases, leaving 18 bases between the germline ends. The CDR3 region is CSATTLRQRSYTF. The CDR3 DNA reads TGCAGTGCTACAACACTGCGACAGAGGAGCTACACCTTC.

In its sample, this clonotype was seen many times. V usage is TRBV5-1 and J usage is TRBJ2-3; D might be TRBD2 (5 bases). The V end lost 4 bases, the J end lost 1 base, and 10 bases lay between the germline ends. CDR3 length: 14 residues. Germline CDR1 SGHRS, CDR2 YFSETQ. The CDR3 DNA reads TGCGCCAGCAGCACTAGGATGGGCACAGATACGCAGTATTTT. Its protein product is CASSTRMGTDTQYF.

The J gene is TRBJ1-1, the V gene TRBV3-1; D ambiguous. The CDR3 extends over 13 amino acids. The V end was cut by 0 bases, the J end by 5 bases, with 7 bases between. Germline assignment: CDR1 LGHDT and CDR2 YNNKEL (reference sequence). The chain's CDR3 is CASSQDVRTEAFF. CDR3 DNA sequence: TGTGCCAGCAGCCAAGATGTGAGGACTGAAGCTTTCTTT.

This clonotype was recorded a few times. The V and J genes are TRBV9 and TRBJ2-2, with a possible D match to TRBD1 (6 bases). V lost 1 base and J lost 5, with 9 bases in between. There are 14 residues in the CDR3. In germline, CDR1 is SGDLS, CDR2 YYNGEE. The CDR3 nucleotides read TGTGCCAGCAGCGTAAACAGGGTTACCGGGGAGCTGTTTTTT. Amino acids: CASSVNRVTGELFF.

This clonotype appeared many times. The V call is TRBV5-1, the J call TRBJ2-3; D gene unclear. V lost 4 bases, J lost 4 bases, and 10 bases lay in between. Germline-derived CDR1 and CDR2 are SGHRS and YFSETQ. This CDR3 has 13 residues. CDR3: CASSVTPADTQYF. The CDR3 bases are TGCGCCAGCAGCGTAACCCCAGCAGATACGCAGTATTTT.